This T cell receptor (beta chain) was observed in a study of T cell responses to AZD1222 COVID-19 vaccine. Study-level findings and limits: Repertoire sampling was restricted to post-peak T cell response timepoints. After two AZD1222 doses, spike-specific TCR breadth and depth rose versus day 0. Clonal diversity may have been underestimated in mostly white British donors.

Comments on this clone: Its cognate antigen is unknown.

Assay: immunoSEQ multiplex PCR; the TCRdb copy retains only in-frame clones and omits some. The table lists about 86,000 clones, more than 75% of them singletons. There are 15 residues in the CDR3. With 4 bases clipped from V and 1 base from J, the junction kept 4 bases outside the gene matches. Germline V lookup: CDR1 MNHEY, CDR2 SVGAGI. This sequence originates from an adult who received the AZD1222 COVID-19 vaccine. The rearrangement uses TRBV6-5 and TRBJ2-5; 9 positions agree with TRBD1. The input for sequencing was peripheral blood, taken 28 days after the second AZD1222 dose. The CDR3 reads CASSSATGGQETQYF. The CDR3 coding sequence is TGTGCCAGCAGTTCCGCGACAGGGGGCCAAGAGACCCAGTACTTC.